The next 25 T cell receptor beta chains were all read from a single sample in a study of blood T cells in healthy people across ages. It was with a sample-barcoded 5' primer and a J-beta primer mix that a second PCR of roughly 7 to 12 cycles was run. TCRdb ran MiXCR on the 5' RACE reads and lists one entry per CDR3 protein. The table records over 700,000 distinct CDR3 sequences, roughly 50% of them present only once. Sample: blood. The receptor source for this set is an elderly man in good health.

This clonotype was counted a few times. This sequence joins TRBV5-1 and TRBJ2-1; TRBD1 or TRBD2 may be the D gene (5 bases each). V was clipped by 1 base and J by 6 bases, with 23 bases between them. CDR1 and CDR2 (germline): SGHRS, YFSETQ. CDR3 length equals 18 residues. CDR3 region: CASSLSGGLQASPNEQFF. CDR3 nucleotides: TGCGCCAGCAGCTTGTCAGGAGGTTTACAGGCTTCCCCCAATGAGCAGTTCTTC.

In this sample, this clonotype turned up a few times. This chain joins TRBV11-3 and TRBJ2-1; tentatively, D is TRBD2 (7 bases). The V gene's germline CDR1 is SGHNT and CDR2 YENEEA. V dropped 5 bases and J dropped 7 bases, with 21 bases sitting between them. CDR3 length: 16 amino acids. The CDR3: CASSTRLAGARNEQFF. The CDR3 DNA follows: TGTGCCAGCAGCACCCGGTTGGCGGGGGCGCGGAATGAGCAGTTCTTC.

The table lists this clonotype with a few counts. The chain is built from TRBV7-9 and TRBJ2-5; 8 bases agree with TRBD1. The CDR3 has 15 residues. CDR1 is SEHNR, CDR2 FQNEAQ, per germline (reference sequence). V dropped 2 bases and J dropped 3; count of bases not matched to a gene: 5. CDR3 sequence reads: CASSLPWTGKETQYF. CDR3 sequence (DNA): TGTGCCAGCAGCTTACCTTGGACAGGGAAAGAGACCCAGTACTTC.

This clonotype came up once. The gene calls are TRBV10-3 and TRBJ2-5; D call uncertain. The J call could be wrong; TRBJ2-1 is a better fit for the DNA end. CDR1 and CDR2 from the germline V gene are ENHRY and SYGVKD. This CDR3 contains 14 residues. CDR3 region: CAISESGSQETQFF. CDR3 coding DNA: TGTGCCATCAGTGAGTCCGGATCCCAAGAGACCCAGTTCTTC.

The chain has TRBV18 and TRBJ1-1; TRBD1 aligns across 8 bases. CDR1 is KGHSH and CDR2 is LQKENI in the germline V gene. The V gene end was trimmed by 6 bases and the J gene end by 5 bases; junction bases not matched to a gene: 8. This CDR3 contains 14 residues. CDR3 sequence (DNA): TGTGCCAGCTCGTCCCAGGGGGCGCAGACTGAAGCTTTCTTT. Translation gives CASSSQGAQTEAFF. Full variable domain (missing parts from reference TRBV18 and TRBJ1-1): NAGVMQNPRHLVRRRGQEARLRCSPMKGHSHVYWYRQLPEEGLKFMVYLQKENIIDESGMPKERFSAEFPKEGPSILRIQQVVRGDSAAYFCASSSQGAQTEAFFGQGTRLTVV.

This clonotype was seen a handful of times. The V and J genes are TRBV20-1 and TRBJ2-5, with unresolved D. CDR1 is DFQATT, CDR2 SNEGSKA, per germline (reference sequence). The CDR3 is 13 amino acids. Trimming removed 5 bases at V and 5 bases at J, with 15 bases between. CDR3 in amino acids: CSAPSPSQETQYF. As DNA, the CDR3 is TGCAGTGCTCCGTCCCCTAGTCAGGAGACCCAGTACTTC.

J is TRBJ2-3 and V is TRBV9, with D possibly TRBD2 on 5 matching bases. V was clipped by 0 bases and J by 3 bases, with 14 bases between them. Germline V lookup: CDR1 SGDLS, CDR2 YYNGEE. This CDR3 region has 16 residues. In nucleotides, the CDR3 is TGTGCCAGCAGCGTAGAACTCACTACTAGAACAGATACGCAGTATTTT. Encoded protein: CASSVELTTRTDTQYF.

The chain employs TRBV6-8 and TRBJ2-7, with D maybe TRBD2 (6 bases). Trimming took 0 bases from V and 3 from J, leaving 12 bases between them. Germline V gene lookup returns CDR1 MNHGY and CDR2 SAAAGT. The CDR3 covers 15 residues. CDR3: CASSYSKRALYEQYF. CDR3 in DNA: TGTGCCAGCAGTTACTCGAAGCGGGCCCTCTACGAGCAGTACTTC.

The gene calls are TRBV28 and TRBJ2-5; D unclear. From germline, CDR1 is MDHEN and CDR2 SYDVKM. The CDR3 totals 14 residues. The germline V and J ends were trimmed by 6 bases and 5 bases, with 16 bases remaining between them. CDR3 coding DNA: TGTGCCAGCAGCCTTCAAGACGGGTCGGAGACCCAGTACTTC. It codes for CASSLQDGSETQYF.

The chain combines TRBV20-1 with TRBJ1-3, with TRBD1 matching 8 bases. The length of the CDR3 is 15 residues. Trimming cost V 3 bases and J 2 bases; bases outside gene matches: 6. The germline CDR1 and CDR2 sequences are DFQATT and SNEGSKA (reference sequence). The CDR3 spells CSASSGGIPGNTIYF. In DNA, the CDR3 is TGCAGTGCTAGCTCAGGGGGCATCCCTGGAAACACCATATATTTT.

J is TRBJ2-7 and V is TRBV4-1; TRBD2 aligns across 10 bases. The CDR3 totals 17 residues. The V segment lost 1 base and the J segment 1 base; nucleotides outside the gene matches: 7. Germline V CDR1 and CDR2: MGHRA, YSYEKL. Here the CDR3 DNA reads TGCGCCAGCAGCCAAGGCGGAGCGGGAGGGCCTTCCTACGAGCAGTACTTC. This encodes CASSQGGAGGPSYEQYF.

The CDR3 region is CASSDRLAGVSGHNEQYF. In DNA form, the CDR3 reads TGTGCCAGCAGTGATCGACTAGCGGGAGTTTCTGGACACAATGAGCAGTACTTC. The chain employs TRBV6-1 and TRBJ2-5; 12 bases match TRBD2. Germline loops: CDR1 MNHNS, CDR2 SASEGT. The CDR3 covers 18 residues. V gave up 3 bases and J gave up 11 bases; unmatched junction bases: 19.

The chain employs TRBV25-1 and TRBJ2-3, with D hard to call. V gave up 1 base and J gave up 4 bases, with 9 bases separating them. Germline V gene data show CDR1 as MGHDK and CDR2 as SYGVNS. The CDR3 spans 14 residues. CDR3 amino acids: CASSEFNSADTQYF. The CDR3 coding sequence is TGTGCCAGCAGTGAATTCAACAGTGCAGATACGCAGTATTTT.

The genes are TRBV7-9 and TRBJ2-7; no reliable D call. V lost 4 bases, J lost 2 bases, and 15 bases lay in between. The CDR3 runs to 15 residues. Germline V gene data show CDR1 as SEHNR and CDR2 as FQNEAQ (reference sequence). The CDR3, as DNA: TGTGCCAGCAGCTACGGACGGAACTCCCCCTACGAGCAGTACTTC. Its protein product is CASSYGRNSPYEQYF.

The chain joins TRBV28 to TRBJ2-5, with TRBD2 matching over 9 bases. The CDR3 is 18 residues long. Germline assignment: CDR1 MDHEN and CDR2 SYDVKM. The J segment lost 5 bases and the V segment lost 2 bases, leaving 15 bases of the junction unmatched. The CDR3 DNA follows: TGTGCCAGCAGTTTAGAGGTCGGTCTAGCGGGAATGGGGGAGACCCAGTACTTC. Translation gives CASSLEVGLAGMGETQYF. Filled out from reference TRBV28 and TRBJ2-5, the complete variable domain reads DVKVTQSSRYLVKRTGEKVFLECVQDMDHENMFWYRQDPGLGLRLIYFSYDVKMKEKGDIPEGYSVSREKKERFSLILESASTNQTSMYLCASSLEVGLAGMGETQYFGPGTRLLVL.

This clonotype was found a few times. This chain uses TRBV20-1 with TRBJ2-7, with 11 bases identical to TRBD2. Germline lookup yields CDR1 DFQATT and CDR2 SNEGSKA (reference sequence). This CDR3 contains 14 residues. Trimming took 2 bases from V and 6 from J; bases not matched to a gene: 6. The CDR3 spells CSARRLLAGAEQYF. CDR3 DNA: TGCAGTGCTAGAAGGTTACTAGCGGGAGCCGAGCAGTACTTC.

The chain couples TRBV20-1 to TRBJ2-1, with 7 bases fitting TRBD2. Trimming took 1 base from V and 4 from J; bases not matched to a gene: 7. The CDR3 contains 15 residues. The germline CDR1 and CDR2 sequences are DFQATT and SNEGSKA (reference sequence). The DNA of the CDR3 is TGCAGTGCTAGAGTCGGCGGGGAGGGGTACAATGAGCAGTTCTTC. Translated: CSARVGGEGYNEQFF.

The CDR3 sequence: CATSDLSGTPFERANEQFF. The CDR3 DNA reads as TGTGCCACCAGTGATTTGAGCGGGACACCCTTCGAGAGGGCAAATGAGCAGTTCTTC. This rearrangement joins TRBV24-1 to TRBJ2-1; weak D call: TRBD2 (7 bases). Germline lookup yields CDR1 KGHDR and CDR2 SFDVKD. CDR3 length equals 19 residues. V lost 0 bases, J lost 7 bases, and 24 bases lay in between.

In DNA, the CDR3 is TGCGCCAGCAGCCAGGACAGGGGCGCGTATTTT. Its translation: CASSQDRGAYF. The chain recombines TRBV5-1 with TRBJ2-3; TRBD1 matches at 9 bases. Looked up from germline, CDR1 is SGHRS and CDR2 is YFSETQ. The CDR3 has 11 residues. V dropped 4 bases and J dropped 14; count of bases not matched to a gene: 5. Looking up the rest from reference TRBV5-1 and TRBJ2-3 gives the full variable domain: KAGVTQTPRYLIKTRGQQVTLSCSPISGHRSVSWYQQTPGQGLQFLFEYFSETQRNKGNFPGRFSGRQFSNSRSEMNVSTLELGDSALYLCASSQDRGAYFGPGTRLTVL.

This chain joins TRBV7-2 and TRBJ1-4; D unresolved. The ends were cut back, 1 base at V and 0 bases at J, with 6 bases in the middle. The germline gives CDR1 SGHTA, CDR2 FQGNSA. This CDR3 comprises 15 residues. CDR3 protein: CASSLVAATNEKLFF. The CDR3 DNA follows: TGTGCCAGCAGCTTAGTGGCAGCAACTAATGAAAAACTGTTTTTT.

The chain recombines TRBV7-2 with TRBJ2-7, with 8 positions matching TRBD2. The CDR3 loop spans 16 amino acids. Germline trimming cut 1 base from V and 1 base from J; bases unmatched to any gene: 6. Germline V gives CDR1 SGHTA, CDR2 FQGNSA. The CDR3 loop is CASSLVGSGKSYEQYF. DNA of the CDR3: TGTGCCAGCAGCTTAGTAGGTAGCGGGAAATCCTACGAGCAGTACTTC.

A few counts support this clonotype. An end of the junction differs from the germline gene, which may be a read error. The CDR3 coding sequence is TGTGCCAGCAGCTTATGGGGTCTCCGACGGTCCTACGAGCAGTACTTC. Translated: CASSLWGLRRSYEQYF. The J gene is TRBJ2-7, the V gene TRBV28; D gene uncertain. Germline V gives CDR1 MDHEN, CDR2 SYDVKM. The CDR3 contains 16 residues.

As for this clonotype: Germline and junction disagree at one end, which may indicate a read error. This chain connects TRBV7-2 to TRBJ1-2; D gene unclear. The CDR3 totals 12 residues. Germline V CDR1 and CDR2: SGHTA, FQGNSA. The CDR3 coding sequence is TGTGCCGGCAGTCACGGCCCCTATGGCTACACCTTC. This translates into CAGSHGPYGYTF.

The V and J genes are TRBV29-1 and TRBJ1-5; D ambiguous. Germline CDR1 and CDR2: SQVTM and ANQGSEA. Trimming pared 7 bases from V and 0 bases from J, leaving 7 bases between. This CDR3 has 12 amino acids. The CDR3 bases are TGCAGCGCAATAATTAGCAATCAGCCCCAGCATTTT. Translated, it gives CSAIISNQPQHF. The full variable domain, in which reference TRBV29-1 and TRBJ1-5 provide the parts outside the CDR3, is SAVISQKPSRDICQRGTSLTIQCQVDSQVTMMFWYRQQPGQSLTLIATANQGSEATYESGFVIDKFPISRPNLTFSTLTVSNMSPEDSSIYLCSAIISNQPQHFGDGTRLSIL.

The rearrangement links TRBV2 to TRBJ2-3; TRBD1 matches at 9 bases. J gave up 4 bases and V 7 bases, and 9 bases lay outside the gene matches. The CDR3 loop spans 15 amino acids. In germline, CDR1 is SNHLY, CDR2 FYNNEI. The chain's CDR3 is CASTRVGQGSDTQYF. The CDR3, as DNA: TGTGCCAGCACCCGGGTGGGACAGGGCTCAGATACGCAGTATTTT.